This TCR beta chain is drawn from a study of T cell responses to AZD1222 COVID-19 vaccine. Study-wide context: Pooling covered second doses at about 4 or about 12 weeks. Overall study findings and caveats: In all cases, repertoires were sampled only after the peak T cell response. Clonal diversity may have been underestimated, and the donors were mostly white British, with more females than males. Receipt of two AZD1222 doses was followed by a rise in Spike-specific TCR breadth and depth.

Germline values: CDR1 SEHNR, CDR2 FQNEAQ (reference sequence). The CDR3 is 16 residues long. Trimming took 3 bases from V and 8 from J, leaving 20 bases between them. Repertoires were generated with immunoSEQ multiplex PCR, while TCRdb's copy carries only in-frame clones and drops some. Of about 60,000 clones listed, 65% to 90% are singletons. Concerning this clone: As yet, its antigen is unknown.

This receptor was obtained from an adult in good health. The input for sequencing was peripheral blood, taken on day 0 of AZD1222 vaccination. This chain uses TRBV7-9 with TRBJ2-1; tentative D call: TRBD2 (5 bases). The CDR3, as DNA: TGTGCCAGCAGCTTTATCGGGCTAGCAAGAGACTATGAGCAGTTCTTC. Its translation is CASSFIGLARDYEQFF.